This T cell receptor (beta chain) is drawn from a study of shared clonotypes between healthy human individuals (dated by TCRdb to 2018 to 2021). Regarding the study in general: Three men and two women, aged 18 to 49 years, made up the cohort. For each donor, CD4 naive and CD4 memory were each given three plates, CD8 naive was given two plates, and CD8 memory was given one plate. To increase sequencing depth and limit assay-specific biases, TCR repertoire library preparation and sequencing were carried out by different laboratories using diverse techniques. Leukapheresis yielded between about 0.8 and 8.9 billion PBMCs per donor. To estimate repertoire size and how much clonotype sharing occurs between individuals, the study deeply sequenced the blood TCR repertoires of about 5 healthy adults.

TCR CDR3 regions were amplified from genomic DNA by multiplex PCR using the deep immunoSEQ assay. Extracted genomic DNA from each cell subset was distributed evenly across all wells of several immunoSEQ 96-well plates, and each plate was treated as a replicate. For sorted subsets, each replicate PCR was loaded with about 0.2 ug genomic DNA, equivalent to 25,000 to 35,000 T cell genomes. Purified libraries were measured with a Qubit 3.0 fluorometer, size-checked on a Bioanalyzer 2100, and measured again with the KAPA Library Quantification kit. Each immunoSEQ 96-well plate was sequenced on its own single-read 150-cycle Illumina NextSeq 550 flow cell. Concerning the study's data processing: Because only junctional sequences without quality scores were contained in the immunoSEQ output, filtering matching that applied to full-length reads could not be performed. Sequences were annotated with PyIR, a Python wrapper for IgBLAST v1.9, and V/J genes and CDR3 were assigned using IMGT germline references. Any read was removed if the V/J assignment was weak (E-value above 1e-6), the CDR3 was missing, or the read contained stop codons, out-of-frame junctions, or ambiguous translated residues. V3J clonotypes were defined by identical inferred V gene, J gene, and CDR3 amino acid sequence. Percentage overlap between repertoires was calculated by dividing the number of shared unique clonotypes by the size of the smaller repertoire. Repertoire richness was assessed with RTK rarefaction, the Chao1 estimator, and Recon v2.1 estimates of unobserved clonotypes. Generation probabilities for all TCRbeta clonotypes obtained by the gDNA method from several donors were computed using OLGA. Not all clones reach the TCRdb copy of this immuneACCESS table, which keeps in-frame sequences only. Checked studies attribute under half of the gap to unresolved V genes and leave the rest unexplained. The V and J calls and clone size were taken over from that table, and D and trimming were inferred from the DNA. The sample includes roughly 2.5 million clones, with 90% to 95% observed a single time. The ten largest make up under 0.15% of the sample.

Donors were healthy HIV-negative adults with no recently reported acute infections or vaccinations. Every donor was a Caucasian adult living in Nashville, Tennessee, USA. CD4+ T cells were enriched through magnetic negative selection, after which naive cells were positively selected on CD45RA and the remaining negative fraction served as the memory subset. Blood was collected by leukapheresis, and PBMCs were isolated by Ficoll-Histopaque density gradient centrifugation and then cryopreserved in liquid nitrogen vapor phase. Purity and quantity of every magnetically sorted T cell population were checked by analytical flow cytometry. Genomic DNA was isolated from each sorted fraction and quantified by UV absorbance on a Nanodrop 2000c. About this clone itself: What this receptor recognizes is not known. No quality values exist for individual bases; no much larger clone is one base distant.

What the study reported, not specific to this receptor: Because the study included only a small number of donors, the genetic and exposure-history diversity represented was limited. About 4.5% of naive CD4, 3.5% of naive CD8, 2.3% of memory CD4, and about 0.4% of memory CD8 clonotypes were shared across a handful of donors. Pairwise subsampling indicated that sequencing depth was expected to affect the degree of clonotype sharing among donors. Incomplete sequencing was indicated by rarefaction of sorted-subset datasets, despite the large sequencing depth. Naive subsets generally had larger estimated clonotype richness than memory subsets did. Compared with non-shared clonotypes, clonotypes shared by all four sorted-subset donors had higher generation probabilities. Only blood was sampled, and tissue TCR repertoires likely differ from those in blood.

The CDR3 runs 14 amino acids, cysteine and phenylalanine included. CDR3 DNA only is kept here, 42 bases in frame from base 1. V is clipped by 6 bases and J by 0 bases, and the sequence between their germline boundaries is 11 bases long. The germline V gene sets CDR1 to SGHTA and CDR2 to FQGNSA. Sequencing was performed on naive CD4+ T cells sorted from blood. The label giving this sample's cell subset or site can be read as: CD45RA+ positively selected. This clonotype originated in a man aged 18 to 30 in good health. The sequence is built from TRBV7-2 and TRBJ2-5, with no D gene named confidently. The CDR3 here reads CASSGFRYQETQYF. The nucleotides are TGTGCCAGCAGTGGGTTCCGGTACCAAGAGACCCAGTACTTC. Here the CDR3 is joined to the reference TRBV7-2 and TRBJ2-5 genes, and the full variable domain is: GAGVSQSPSNKVTEKGKDVELRCDPISGHTALYWYRQSLGQGLEFLIYFQGNSAPDKSGLPSDRFSAERTGGSVSTLTIQRTQQEDSAVYLCASSGFRYQETQYFGPGTRLLVL.